This T cell receptor (beta chain) originates from a study of cytomegalovirus exposure and HLA in healthy donors. Both 60 Vbeta primers and 13 Jbeta primers went into the PCR. The data were produced by immunoSEQ multiplex PCR, yet TCRdb's version contains in-frame clones alone and is incomplete. The sample table includes 120,000 to 150,000 clones. The CDR3 is 13 amino acids. V lost 2 bases to trimming and J lost 6 bases, with 7 bases between them. Germline V CDR1 and CDR2: LGHNT, FRNRAP. Study-wide results and limits: As confirmed in vitro, a few CMV-associated chains were specific for CMV antigens.

Comment on this clone: Its specificity is unknown.

The chain links TRBV12-5 to TRBJ2-2, with D possibly TRBD2 on 5 matching bases. Material: PBMCs. The sequence came from a woman under 30 in good health and CMV-seronegative. CDR3 sequence: CASGLFGAGELFF. The CDR3 nucleotides are TGTGCTAGTGGTTTGTTCGGGGCCGGGGAGCTGTTTTTT.